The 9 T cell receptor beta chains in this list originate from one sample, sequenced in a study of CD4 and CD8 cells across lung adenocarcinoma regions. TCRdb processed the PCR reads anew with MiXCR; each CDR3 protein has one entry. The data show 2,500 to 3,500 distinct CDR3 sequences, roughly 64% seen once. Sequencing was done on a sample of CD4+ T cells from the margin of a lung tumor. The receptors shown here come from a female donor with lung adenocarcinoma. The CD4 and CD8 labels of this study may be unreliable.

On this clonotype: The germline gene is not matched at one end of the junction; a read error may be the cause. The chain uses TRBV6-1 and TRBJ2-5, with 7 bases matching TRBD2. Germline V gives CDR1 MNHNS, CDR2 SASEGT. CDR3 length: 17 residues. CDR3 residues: CASSAGGGGRGQETQYF. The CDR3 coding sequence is TGTGCCAGCAGTGCGGGGGGTGGGGGACGAGGACAAGAGACGCAGTATTTC.

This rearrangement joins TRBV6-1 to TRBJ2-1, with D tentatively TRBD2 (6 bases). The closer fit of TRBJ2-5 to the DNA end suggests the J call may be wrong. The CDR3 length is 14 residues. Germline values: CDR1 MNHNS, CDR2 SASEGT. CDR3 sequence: CASSETGGQETQYF. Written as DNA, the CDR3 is TGTGCCAGCAGTGAAACCGGGGGCCAAGAGACCCAGTACTTC.

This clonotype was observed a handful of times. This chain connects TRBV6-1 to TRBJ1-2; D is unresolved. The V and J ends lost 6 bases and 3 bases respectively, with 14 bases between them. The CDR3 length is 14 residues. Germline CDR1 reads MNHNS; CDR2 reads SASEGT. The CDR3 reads CASSKQGEDYGYTF. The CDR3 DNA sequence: TGTGCCAGCAGCAAACAAGGAGAGGACTATGGCTACACCTTC.

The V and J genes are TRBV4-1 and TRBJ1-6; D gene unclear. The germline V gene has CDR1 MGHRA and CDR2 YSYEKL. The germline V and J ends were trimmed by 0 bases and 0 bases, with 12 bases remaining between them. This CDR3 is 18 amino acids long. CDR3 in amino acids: CASSQDWQLSSYNSPLHF. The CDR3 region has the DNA TGCGCCAGCAGCCAAGATTGGCAGTTAAGCTCCTATAATTCACCCCTCCACTTT.

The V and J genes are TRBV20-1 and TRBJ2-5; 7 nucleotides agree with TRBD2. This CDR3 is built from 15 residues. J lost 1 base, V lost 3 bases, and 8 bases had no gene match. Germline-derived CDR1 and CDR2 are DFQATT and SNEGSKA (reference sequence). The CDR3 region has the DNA TGCAGTGCTAGGAGCGGGGCAGATATCCAAGAGACCCAGTACTTC. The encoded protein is CSARSGADIQETQYF.

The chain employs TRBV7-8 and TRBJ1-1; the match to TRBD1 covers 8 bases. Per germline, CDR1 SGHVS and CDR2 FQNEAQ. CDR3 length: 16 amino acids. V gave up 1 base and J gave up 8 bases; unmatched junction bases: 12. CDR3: CASSLGARGPSTEAFF. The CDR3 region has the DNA TGTGCCAGCAGCTTAGGGGCCAGGGGGCCCTCCACGGAAGCTTTCTTT. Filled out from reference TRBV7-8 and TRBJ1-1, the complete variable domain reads GAGVSQSPRYKVAKRGQDVALRCDPISGHVSLFWYQQALGQGPEFLTYFQNEAQLDKSGLPSDRFFAERPEGSVSTLKIQRTQQEDSAVYLCASSLGARGPSTEAFFGQGTRLTVV.

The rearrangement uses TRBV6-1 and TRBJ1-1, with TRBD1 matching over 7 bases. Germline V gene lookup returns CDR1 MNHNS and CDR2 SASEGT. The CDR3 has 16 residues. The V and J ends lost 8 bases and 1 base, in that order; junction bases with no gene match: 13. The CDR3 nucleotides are TGTGCCAGCCGGGGAAGGGACAGAACGACGAACACTGAAGCTTTCTTT. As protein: CASRGRDRTTNTEAFF.

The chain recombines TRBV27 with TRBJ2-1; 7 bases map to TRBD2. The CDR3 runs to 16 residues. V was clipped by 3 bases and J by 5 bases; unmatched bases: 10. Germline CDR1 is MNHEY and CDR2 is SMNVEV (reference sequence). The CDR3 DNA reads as TGTGCCAGCAGTTTGAGGTCGGCTAGCGGAAACAATGAGCAGTTCTTC. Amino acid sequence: CASSLRSASGNNEQFF.

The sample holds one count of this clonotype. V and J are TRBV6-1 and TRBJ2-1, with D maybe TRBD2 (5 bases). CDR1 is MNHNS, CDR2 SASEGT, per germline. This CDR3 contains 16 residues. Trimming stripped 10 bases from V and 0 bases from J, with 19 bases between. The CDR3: CATPSPRGSSYNEQFF. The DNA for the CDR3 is TGTGCCACCCCCTCCCCCCGTGGGAGCTCCTACAATGAGCAGTTCTTC.